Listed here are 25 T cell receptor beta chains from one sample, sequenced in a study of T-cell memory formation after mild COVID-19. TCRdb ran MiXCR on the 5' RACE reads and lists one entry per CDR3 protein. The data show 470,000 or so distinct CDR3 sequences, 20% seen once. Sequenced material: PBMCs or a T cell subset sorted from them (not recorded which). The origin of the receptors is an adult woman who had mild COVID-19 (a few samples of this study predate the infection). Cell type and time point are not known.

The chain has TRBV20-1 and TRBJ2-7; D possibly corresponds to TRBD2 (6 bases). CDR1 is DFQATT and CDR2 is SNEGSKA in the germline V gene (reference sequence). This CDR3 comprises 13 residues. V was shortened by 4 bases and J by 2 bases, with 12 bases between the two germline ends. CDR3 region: CSATAGRPYEQYF. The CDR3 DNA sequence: TGCAGTGCTACCGCCGGGAGACCCTACGAGCAGTACTTC.

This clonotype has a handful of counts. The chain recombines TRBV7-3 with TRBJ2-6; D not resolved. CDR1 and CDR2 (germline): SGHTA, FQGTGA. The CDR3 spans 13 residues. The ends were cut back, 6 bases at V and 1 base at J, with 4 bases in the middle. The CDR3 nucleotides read TGTGCCAGCAGGGGGTCTGGGGCCAACGTCCTGACTTTC. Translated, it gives CASRGSGANVLTF.

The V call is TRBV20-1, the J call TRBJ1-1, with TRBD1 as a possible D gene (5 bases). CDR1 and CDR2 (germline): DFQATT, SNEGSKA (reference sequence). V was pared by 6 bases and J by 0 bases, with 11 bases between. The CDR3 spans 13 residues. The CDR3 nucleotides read TGCAGTGCGGAATCAGGGTTGAACACTGAAGCTTTCTTT. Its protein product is CSAESGLNTEAFF.

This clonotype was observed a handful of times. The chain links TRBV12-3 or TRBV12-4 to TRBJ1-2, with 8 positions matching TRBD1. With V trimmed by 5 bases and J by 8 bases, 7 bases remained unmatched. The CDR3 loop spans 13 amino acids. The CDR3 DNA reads TGTGCCAGCAGTCCCAGGGGGCCCTCCGGCTACACCTTC. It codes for CASSPRGPSGYTF.

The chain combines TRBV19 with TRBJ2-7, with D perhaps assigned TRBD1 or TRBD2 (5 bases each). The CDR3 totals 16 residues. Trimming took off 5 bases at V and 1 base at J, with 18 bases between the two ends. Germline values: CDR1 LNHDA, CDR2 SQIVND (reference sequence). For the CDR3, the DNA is TGTGCCAGTAGTCCCGACGGGGACGGATATTCCTACGAGCAGTACTTC. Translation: CASSPDGDGYSYEQYF.

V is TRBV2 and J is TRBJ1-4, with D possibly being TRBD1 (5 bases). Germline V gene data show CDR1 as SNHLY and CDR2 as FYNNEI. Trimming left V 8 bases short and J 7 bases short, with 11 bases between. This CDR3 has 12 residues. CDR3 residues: CASRIGGEKLFF. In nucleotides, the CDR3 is TGTGCCAGCCGTATTGGGGGTGAAAAACTGTTTTTT.

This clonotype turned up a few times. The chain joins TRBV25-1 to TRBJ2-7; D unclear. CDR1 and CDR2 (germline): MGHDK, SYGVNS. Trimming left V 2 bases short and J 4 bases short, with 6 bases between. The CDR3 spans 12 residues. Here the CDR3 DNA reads TGTGCCAGCAGTGAACCGGGTTACGAGCAGTACTTC. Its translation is CASSEPGYEQYF.

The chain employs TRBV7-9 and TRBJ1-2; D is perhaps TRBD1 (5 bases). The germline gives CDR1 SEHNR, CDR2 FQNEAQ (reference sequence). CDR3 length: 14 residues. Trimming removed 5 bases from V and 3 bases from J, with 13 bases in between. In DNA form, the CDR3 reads TGTGCCAGCAGCCCAGGGCCGGGCTACTATGGCTACACCTTC. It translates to CASSPGPGYYGYTF. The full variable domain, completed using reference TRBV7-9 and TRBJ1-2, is DTGVSQNPRHKITKRGQNVTFRCDPISEHNRLYWYRQTLGQGPEFLTYFQNEAQLEKSRLLSDRFSAERPKGSFSTLEIQRTEQGDSAMYLCASSPGPGYYGYTFGSGTRLTVV.

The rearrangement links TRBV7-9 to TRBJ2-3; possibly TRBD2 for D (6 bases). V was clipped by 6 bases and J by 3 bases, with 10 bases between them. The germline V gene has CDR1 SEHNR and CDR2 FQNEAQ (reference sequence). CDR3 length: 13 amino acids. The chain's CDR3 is CASREGSTDTQYF. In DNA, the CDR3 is TGTGCCAGCAGGGAGGGGTCGACAGATACGCAGTATTTT.

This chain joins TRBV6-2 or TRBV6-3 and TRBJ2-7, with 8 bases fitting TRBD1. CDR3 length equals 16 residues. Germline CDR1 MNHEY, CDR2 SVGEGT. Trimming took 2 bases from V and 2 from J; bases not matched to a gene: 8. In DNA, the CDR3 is TGTGCCAGCAGTTACGGCCAGACAGGGGCTACCTACGAGCAGTACTTC. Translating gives CASSYGQTGATYEQYF.

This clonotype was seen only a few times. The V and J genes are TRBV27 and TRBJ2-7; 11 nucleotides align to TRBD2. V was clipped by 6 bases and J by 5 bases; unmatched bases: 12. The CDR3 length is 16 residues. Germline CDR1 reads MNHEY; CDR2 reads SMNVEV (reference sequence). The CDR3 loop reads CASSLRKLAGVDEQYF. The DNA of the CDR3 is TGTGCCAGCAGCCTCAGAAAACTAGCGGGGGTGGACGAGCAGTACTTC.

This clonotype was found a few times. In DNA form, the CDR3 reads TGCAGCGTTGAGGCGGAGACCCCCTACGAGCAGTACTTC. Translating it yields CSVEAETPYEQYF. The rearrangement uses TRBV29-1 and TRBJ2-7; D is unresolved. V was clipped by 3 bases and J by 2 bases, with 11 bases between them. The CDR3 length is 13 residues. Germline CDR1 reads SQVTM; CDR2 reads ANQGSEA.

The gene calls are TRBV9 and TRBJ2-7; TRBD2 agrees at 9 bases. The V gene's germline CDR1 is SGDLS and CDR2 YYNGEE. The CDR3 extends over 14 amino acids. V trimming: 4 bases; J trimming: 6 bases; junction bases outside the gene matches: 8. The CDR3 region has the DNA TGTGCCAGCAGCTTGGCGGGAGGGGTCTCCGAGCAGTACTTC. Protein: CASSLAGGVSEQYF.

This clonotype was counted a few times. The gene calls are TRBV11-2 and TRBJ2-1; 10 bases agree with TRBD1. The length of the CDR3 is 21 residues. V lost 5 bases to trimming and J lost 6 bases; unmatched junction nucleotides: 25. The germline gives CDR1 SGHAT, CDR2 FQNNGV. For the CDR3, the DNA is TGTGCCAGCAGCCAGTTTATCAGTCGGGACAGGGGAAATAAGGTGATCAATGAGCAGTTCTTC. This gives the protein CASSQFISRDRGNKVINEQFF.

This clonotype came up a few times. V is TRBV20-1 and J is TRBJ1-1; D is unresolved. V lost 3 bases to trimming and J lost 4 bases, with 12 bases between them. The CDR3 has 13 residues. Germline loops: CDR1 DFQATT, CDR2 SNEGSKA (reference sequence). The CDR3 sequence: CSARTRTSTEAFF. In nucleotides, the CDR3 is TGCAGTGCTAGGACCAGAACGAGCACTGAAGCTTTCTTT.

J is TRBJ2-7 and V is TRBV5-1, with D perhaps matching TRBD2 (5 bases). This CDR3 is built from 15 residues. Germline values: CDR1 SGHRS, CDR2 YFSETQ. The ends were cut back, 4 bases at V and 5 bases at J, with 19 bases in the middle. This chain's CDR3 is CASSRMIGGTHEQYF. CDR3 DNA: TGCGCCAGCAGCCGGATGATCGGAGGTACGCACGAGCAGTACTTC.

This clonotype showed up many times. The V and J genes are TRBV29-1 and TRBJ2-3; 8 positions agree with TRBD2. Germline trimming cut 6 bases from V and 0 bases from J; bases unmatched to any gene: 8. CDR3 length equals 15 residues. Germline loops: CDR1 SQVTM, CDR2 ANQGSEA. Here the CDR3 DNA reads TGCAGCGTGGGGTCGGCTAGCGGGAGCACAGATACGCAGTATTTT. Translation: CSVGSASGSTDTQYF.

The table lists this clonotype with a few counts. In DNA, the CDR3 is TGTGCCAGCAGCCCCTCTAGCAGGGGGGCATACGAGCAGTACTTC. This gives the protein CASSPSSRGAYEQYF. The rearrangement uses TRBV3-1 and TRBJ2-7; TRBD1 is a possible D gene (7 bases). V lost 4 bases, J lost 4 bases, and 17 bases lay in between. Germline CDR1 and CDR2: LGHDT and YNNKEL (reference sequence). CDR3 length equals 15 residues.

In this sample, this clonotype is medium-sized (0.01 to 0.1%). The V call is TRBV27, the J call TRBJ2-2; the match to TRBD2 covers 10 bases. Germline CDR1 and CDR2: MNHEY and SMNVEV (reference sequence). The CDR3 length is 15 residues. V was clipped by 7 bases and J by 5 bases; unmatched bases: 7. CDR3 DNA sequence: TGTGCCAGCAAAATGACTAGCGGGTTAACCGGGGAGCTGTTTTTT. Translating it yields CASKMTSGLTGELFF.

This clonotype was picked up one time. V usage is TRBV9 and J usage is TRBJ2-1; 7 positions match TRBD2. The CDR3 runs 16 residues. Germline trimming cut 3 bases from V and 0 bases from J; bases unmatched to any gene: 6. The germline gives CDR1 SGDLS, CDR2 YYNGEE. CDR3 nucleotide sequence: TGTGCCAGCAGCGGAAGAGCGGGGCCCTCCTACAATGAGCAGTTCTTC. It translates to CASSGRAGPSYNEQFF. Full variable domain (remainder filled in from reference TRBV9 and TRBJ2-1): DSGVTQTPKHLITATGQRVTLRCSPRSGDLSVYWYQQSLDQGLQFLIQYYNGEERAKGNILERFSAQQFPDLHSELNLSSLELGDSALYFCASSGRAGPSYNEQFFGPGTRLTVL.

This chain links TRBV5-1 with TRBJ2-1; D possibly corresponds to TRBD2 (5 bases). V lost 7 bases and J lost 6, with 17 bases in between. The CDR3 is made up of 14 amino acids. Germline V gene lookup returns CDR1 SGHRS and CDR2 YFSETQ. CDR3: CASDQGEGSNEQFF. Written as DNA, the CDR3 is TGCGCCAGCGACCAAGGAGAGGGCTCCAATGAGCAGTTCTTC.

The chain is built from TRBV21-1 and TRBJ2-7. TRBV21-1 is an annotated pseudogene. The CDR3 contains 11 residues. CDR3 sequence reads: CASSRSLEQYF. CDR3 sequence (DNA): TGTGCCAGCAGTCGGTCCCTCGAGCAGTACTTC.

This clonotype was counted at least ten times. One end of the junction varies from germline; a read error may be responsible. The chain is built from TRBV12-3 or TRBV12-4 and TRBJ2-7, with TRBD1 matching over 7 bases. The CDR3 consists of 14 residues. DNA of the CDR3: TGTGCCAGCAGCTTAGGGACAGTCTCCTACGAGCAGTACTTC. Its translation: CASSLGTVSYEQYF.

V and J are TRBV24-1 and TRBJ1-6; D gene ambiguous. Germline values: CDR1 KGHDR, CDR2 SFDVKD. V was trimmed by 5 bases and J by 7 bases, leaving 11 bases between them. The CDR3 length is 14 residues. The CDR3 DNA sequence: TGTGCCACCAGTGGGCCGGGCCGAAATTCACCCCTCCACTTT. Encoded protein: CATSGPGRNSPLHF.

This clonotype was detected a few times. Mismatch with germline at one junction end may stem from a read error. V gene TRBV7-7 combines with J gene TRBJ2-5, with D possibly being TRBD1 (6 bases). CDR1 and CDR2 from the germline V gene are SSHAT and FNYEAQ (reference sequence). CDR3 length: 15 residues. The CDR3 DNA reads TGTGCTAGCAGCTTAGTTGAGGGGGACCAAGAGACCCAGTACTTC. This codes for CASSLVEGDQETQYF.